The clone carrying this TCR beta chain showed up just a few times. Its antigen is not identified. The junction had 5 bases not matched to a gene; V was cut back by 6 bases and J by 10 bases. The CDR3 contains 11 residues. The germline V gene has CDR1 WNHNN and CDR2 SYGVQD (reference sequence). The sample comes from a study of response to subunit inactivated influenza vaccine. Notes on the study in general: With each seasonal influenza vaccination, the authors suggested, few new T cells are recruited.

In TCRdb, the RT-PCR reads were re-called with MiXCR into one record per CDR3 protein. The sample gives 530,000 or so distinct CDR3 sequences, about 25% of which show up once; 1.5% to 2% is in the top ten. This TCR was recovered from a man in his fifties or sixties who received an inactivated influenza vaccine. The source material was CD4+ T cells sorted from PBMCs, sampled 4 to 6 days after vaccination. The genes are TRBV10-1 and TRBJ1-1; 7 nucleotides align to TRBD1. The CDR3 DNA reads as TGCGCCAGCAGAGAGACAGGGTTAGCTTTCTTT. Amino acid sequence: CASRETGLAFF.